This T cell receptor (beta chain) derives from a study of blood T cell repertoires in COVID-19. As processed by the authors: Estimated nucleated cell counts came from reference gene primer amplification. Sequencing used immunoSEQ multiplex PCR; TCRdb keeps in-frame clones, though not all of them. The DNA gave D and trimming, while V, J and clone size come from that table. The sample lists about 130,000 clones, roughly four fifths occurring once. Residents of about two dozen US areas, aged roughly 18 to 95 years, made up the participants. Cohort allocation depended upon clinical history that participants reported. The CDR3 has 16 amino acids. From germline, CDR1 is SGHVS and CDR2 FNYEAQ. The V end lost 1 base, the J end lost 0 bases, and 13 bases lay between the germline ends.

The sequencing input was PBMCs or T cells enriched from blood (not recorded which). The sequence derives from a man over 45 who had recovered from COVID-19. This chain joins TRBV7-6 and TRBJ2-7; D possibly corresponds to TRBD1 (5 bases). Here the CDR3 DNA reads TGTGCCAGCAGCTTAGGTAAAGGGGCAGCCTCCTACGAGCAGTACTTC. Translating it yields CASSLGKGAASYEQYF.